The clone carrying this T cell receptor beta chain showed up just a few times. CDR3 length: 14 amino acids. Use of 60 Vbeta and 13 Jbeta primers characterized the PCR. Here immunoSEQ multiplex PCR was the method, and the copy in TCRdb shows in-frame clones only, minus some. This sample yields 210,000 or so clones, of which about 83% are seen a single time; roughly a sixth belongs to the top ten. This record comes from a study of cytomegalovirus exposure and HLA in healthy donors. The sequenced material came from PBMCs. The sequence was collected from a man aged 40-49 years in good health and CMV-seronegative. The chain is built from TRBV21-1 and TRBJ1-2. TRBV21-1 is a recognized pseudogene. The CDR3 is CASSNGRGHYGYTF. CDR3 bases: TGTGCCAGCAGCAACGGGAGGGGTCACTATGGCTACACCTTC.